These 26 T cell receptor beta chains share one sample of origin, sequenced in a study of T cells after yellow fever vaccination. MiXCR was run by TCRdb on the 5' RACE reads, yielding one entry per CDR3 protein. Here the sample spans around 150,000 distinct CDR3 sequences, more than 5.5% being singletons. The input for sequencing was CD4+ T cells sorted from PBMCs, taken 4 to 5 days after the first yellow fever vaccination. These receptors were obtained from a man younger than 30 who received the YFV17D yellow fever vaccine.

This clonotype was recorded many times. V gene TRBV6-5 combines with J gene TRBJ2-3; 7 bases agree with TRBD2. The V gene end was trimmed by 7 bases and the J gene end by 4 bases; junction bases not matched to a gene: 8. This CDR3 comprises 14 residues. Germline V gives CDR1 MNHEY, CDR2 SVGAGI. In DNA, the CDR3 is TGTGCCAGCAAGTTCAGCGGGGAAGCAGATACGCAGTATTTT. Translating gives CASKFSGEADTQYF.

This clonotype was found many times. The rearrangement links TRBV20-1 to TRBJ2-2, with D possibly called TRBD1 or TRBD2 (5 bases each). This CDR3 is built from 14 residues. The germline V and J ends were trimmed by 2 bases and 5 bases, with 12 bases remaining between them. Germline CDR1 is DFQATT and CDR2 is SNEGSKA (reference sequence). The CDR3 nucleotides are TGCAGTGCTAGACGGGACGAGAGTACCGGGGAGCTGTTTTTT. Translating it yields CSARRDESTGELFF.

As regards this clonotype: A much larger clone sits a single nucleotide away, making a read error possible. This CDR3 reads CASSLSPAGGEDTQYF. The CDR3 DNA is TGTGCCAGCAGTTTAAGCCCCGCGGGGGGCGAAGATACCCAGTACTTC. The chain uses TRBV6-5 and TRBJ2-5; 8 bases line up with TRBD2. This CDR3 region has 16 residues. Germline V gene sequence: CDR1 MNHEY, CDR2 SVGAGI.

This clonotype was seen ten or more times. The chain joins TRBV20-1 to TRBJ2-5; 11 bases align to TRBD2. Losses at the gene ends were 5 bases for V and 9 bases for J; bases not matched to a gene: 8. CDR3 length equals 13 residues. The germline V gene encodes CDR1 DFQATT and CDR2 SNEGSKA (reference sequence). The CDR3 here is CSALLAGGGPQYF. The DNA for the CDR3 is TGCAGTGCTCTTCTAGCGGGGGGAGGGCCCCAGTACTTC.

The table lists this clonotype with a few counts. J is TRBJ1-2 and V is TRBV20-1; 7 bases agree with TRBD1. V gave up 5 bases and J gave up 8 bases; unmatched junction bases: 14. This CDR3 is 14 amino acids long. Germline V gene data show CDR1 as DFQATT and CDR2 as SNEGSKA (reference sequence). CDR3 nucleotide sequence: TGCAGTGCTGGTCCTAAAACAGGGGTGGGCGGCTACACCTTC. It codes for CSAGPKTGVGGYTF.

This clonotype has a handful of counts. This chain links TRBV7-9 with TRBJ2-2; D is perhaps TRBD2 (5 bases). Trimming pared 7 bases from V and 7 bases from J, leaving 16 bases between. This CDR3 has 14 residues. Germline assignment: CDR1 SEHNR and CDR2 FQNEAQ (reference sequence). As DNA, the CDR3 is TGTGCCAGCATCCCCGCGGGCCGGAACGGGGAGCTGTTTTTT. Its protein product is CASIPAGRNGELFF.

This clonotype was found many times. The chain recombines TRBV12-3 or TRBV12-4 with TRBJ2-7, with no clear D. V was clipped by 1 base and J by 6 bases, with 7 bases between them. This CDR3 has 12 amino acids. Written as DNA, the CDR3 is TGTGCCAGCAGTTTAGGAACTCTCGAGCAGTACGTC. Translation gives CASSLGTLEQYV.

On this clonotype: This could be a read error, since a much larger clone is one nucleotide away. This chain links TRBV4-2 with TRBJ2-2; 8 bases are shared with TRBD2. The CDR3 contains 18 residues. The germline CDR1 and CDR2 sequences are LGHNA and YNFKEQ. The CDR3 here is CASSQESSGAANTGDLFF. As DNA, the CDR3 is TGTGCCAGCAGCCAAGAGAGTAGCGGGGCCGCGAACACCGGGGATCTGTTTTTT.

This clonotype was seen only a few times. The chain uses TRBV2 and TRBJ1-2; no firm D call. Trimming removed 2 bases at V and 8 bases at J, with 12 bases between. This CDR3 has 13 amino acids. The V gene's germline CDR1 is SNHLY and CDR2 FYNNEI. DNA of the CDR3: TGTGCCAGCAGTGAATATGTGGGTAACGGCTACACCTTC. It is translated as CASSEYVGNGYTF. The whole variable domain, filled in from reference TRBV2 and TRBJ1-2, reads EPEVTQTPSHQVTQMGQEVILRCVPISNHLYFYWYRQILGQKVEFLVSFYNNEISEKSEIFDDQFSVERPDGSNFTLKIRSTKLEDSAMYFCASSEYVGNGYTFGSGTRLTVV.

This clonotype was seen at least ten times. The chain is built from TRBV20-1 and TRBJ2-3; TRBD1 might be the D (5 bases). There are 14 residues in the CDR3. Trimming took 5 bases from V and 2 from J, leaving 14 bases between them. CDR1 and CDR2 from the germline V gene are DFQATT and SNEGSKA (reference sequence). The CDR3 DNA sequence: TGCAGTGCTCCCGACAGAGAAACCACAGATACGCAGTATTTT. The encoded protein is CSAPDRETTDTQYF.

The table lists this clonotype with a few counts. V and J are TRBV25-1 and TRBJ1-1; D is uncertain. The germline CDR1 and CDR2 sequences are MGHDK and SYGVNS. V was pared by 4 bases and J by 6 bases, with 12 bases between. The CDR3 has 13 residues. The CDR3 region has the DNA TGTGCCAGCAGTGGGTACTTACACCCTGAAGCTTTCTTT. It translates to CASSGYLHPEAFF.

Ten or more counts support this clonotype. V and J are TRBV6-2 or TRBV6-3 and TRBJ1-1, with a possible D match to TRBD1 (5 bases). CDR1 MNHEY and CDR2 SVGEGT come from the germline V gene. V was shortened by 6 bases and J by 4 bases, with 12 bases between the two germline ends. The CDR3 is made up of 13 amino acids. CDR3 amino acids: CASSPWGTTEAFF. The DNA of the CDR3 is TGTGCCAGCAGCCCTTGGGGGACCACTGAAGCTTTCTTT.

This clonotype was detected many times. This chain joins TRBV6-5 and TRBJ2-1; 8 bases agree with TRBD2. The V gene's germline CDR1 is MNHEY and CDR2 SVGAGI. V was pared by 7 bases and J by 11 bases, with 19 bases of the junction left unmatched. The length of the CDR3 is 16 residues. Here the CDR3 DNA reads TGTGCCAGCACCTACAGGATTTTGGGCCTAGCGGGCCAGCAGTTCTTC. It translates to CASTYRILGLAGQQFF.

This clonotype was counted many times. The rearrangement uses TRBV7-3 and TRBJ2-5; 8 nucleotides match TRBD1. Germline V gene sequence: CDR1 SGHTA, CDR2 FQGTGA. V trimming: 1 base; J trimming: 4 bases; junction bases outside the gene matches: 8. The CDR3 is 16 residues long. CDR3 residues: CASSLISGGRGETQYF. CDR3 DNA: TGTGCCAGCAGCTTAATTTCAGGGGGCCGGGGAGAGACCCAGTACTTC.

This clonotype was seen many times. The chain joins TRBV6-5 to TRBJ2-1, with D perhaps TRBD1 (6 bases). V lost 4 bases to trimming and J lost 9 bases, with 7 bases between them. Germline-derived CDR1 and CDR2 are MNHEY and SVGAGI. The CDR3 contains 11 residues. The CDR3 sequence is CASSSGVEQFF. The CDR3 nucleotides read TGTGCCAGCAGTTCAGGGGTTGAGCAGTTCTTC.

This clonotype was seen a few times. The CDR3 region is CASSRGGEEQYV. The CDR3 DNA sequence: TGTGCCAGCAGCCGCGGCGGAGAAGAGCAGTACGTC. This chain connects TRBV7-9 to TRBJ2-7; D unclear. V gave up 5 bases and J gave up 7 bases, with 12 bases separating them. Germline V lookup: CDR1 SEHNR, CDR2 FQNEAQ (reference sequence). CDR3 length equals 12 residues.

This clonotype has a count of ten or more. This chain uses TRBV20-1 with TRBJ1-2; D is undetermined. Trimming stripped 2 bases from V and 6 bases from J, with 10 bases between. In germline, CDR1 is DFQATT, CDR2 SNEGSKA (reference sequence). The CDR3 spans 12 residues. CDR3 nucleotides: TGCAGTGCTAGACAAGGACTCGATGGCTACACCTTC. Its protein is CSARQGLDGYTF.

This clonotype was counted ten times or more. This chain uses TRBV5-1 with TRBJ1-4, with 9 nucleotides matching TRBD1. Germline V gives CDR1 SGHRS, CDR2 YFSETQ. V shed 4 bases and J 5 bases; nucleotides not matched to a gene: 3. This CDR3 has 14 residues. DNA for the CDR3: TGCGCCAGCAGCGGCGGGACAGGGAATGAAAAACTGTTTTTT. It encodes CASSGGTGNEKLFF.

This clonotype has more than one count but fewer than ten. The CDR3 loop reads CASSPSGGLDTQYF. CDR3 DNA sequence: TGTGCCAGCAGCCCCAGCGGGGGCTTGGATACGCAGTATTTT. V gene TRBV7-9 combines with J gene TRBJ2-3; 8 bases match TRBD2. Germline CDR1 reads SEHNR; CDR2 reads FQNEAQ (reference sequence). CDR3 size: 14 residues. V lost 5 bases, J lost 6 bases, and 7 bases stayed unmatched.

At least ten counts were recorded for this clonotype. V gene TRBV4-1 combines with J gene TRBJ2-1; D remains unclear. Deletions cut 1 base from V and 0 bases from J, with 7 bases between. The CDR3 covers 15 residues. CDR1 is MGHRA, CDR2 YSYEKL, per germline. The CDR3 DNA reads as TGCGCCAGCAGCCAAGGGTACGGCTCCTACAATGAGCAGTTCTTC. Translated, it gives CASSQGYGSYNEQFF.

The V and J genes are TRBV28 and TRBJ2-2; tentatively, D is TRBD1 (6 bases). CDR1 is MDHEN, CDR2 SYDVKM, per germline. Trimming took off 1 base at V and 1 base at J, with 13 bases between the two ends. This CDR3 has 17 amino acids. CDR3 DNA sequence: TGTGCCAGCAGTTTATCAGGGGTAGCCCGGAACACCGGGGAGCTGTTTTTT. Translation: CASSLSGVARNTGELFF. The whole variable domain, remainder taken from reference TRBV28 and TRBJ2-2, is DVKVTQSSRYLVKRTGEKVFLECVQDMDHENMFWYRQDPGLGLRLIYFSYDVKMKEKGDIPEGYSVSREKKERFSLILESASTNQTSMYLCASSLSGVARNTGELFFGEGSRLTVL.

This clonotype was counted a few times. The J gene is TRBJ1-2, the V gene TRBV6-2 or TRBV6-3; the D is unclear. The CDR3 spans 14 residues. Germline CDR1 and CDR2: MNHEY and SVGEGT. Deletions cut 6 bases from V and 3 bases from J, with 14 bases between. For the CDR3, the DNA is TGTGCCAGCAGACCGACGTTGACATACTATGGCTACACCTTC. Residues: CASRPTLTYYGYTF.

The rearrangement joins TRBV4-1 to TRBJ1-1; D is undetermined. V lost 4 bases and J 1 base, leaving 13 bases between the germline ends. This CDR3 region has 15 residues. Germline loops: CDR1 MGHRA, CDR2 YSYEKL. For the CDR3, the DNA is TGCGCCAGCAGCCGAATACCACAGCCGAACACTGAAGCTTTCTTT. It encodes CASSRIPQPNTEAFF.

Regarding this clonotype: Lacking the conserved final phenylalanine or tryptophan, this CDR3 likely reflects a read error. The DNA is left out, because the CDR3 cannot be placed on it with certainty; the CDR3 is given as TCRdb lists it. V and J are TRBV12-3 or TRBV12-4 and TRBJ1-1; TRBD1, as called in the table, went unchecked against the DNA. The CDR3 has 9 amino acids, counting both end residues. CDR3: CASRSHRPV.

This clonotype came up many times. V and J are TRBV5-1 and TRBJ2-1, with D possibly being TRBD2 (5 bases). V lost 0 bases to trimming and J lost 6 bases, with 13 bases between them. CDR1 is SGHRS, CDR2 YFSETQ, per germline. This CDR3 is 15 amino acids long. CDR3 nucleotides: TGCGCCAGCAGCTTGGCCCGGGGATTTGGCAATGAGCAGTTCTTC. Translation: CASSLARGFGNEQFF.

This clonotype was counted at least ten times. This chain connects TRBV5-1 to TRBJ2-2; D gene ambiguous. The germline V gene encodes CDR1 SGHRS and CDR2 YFSETQ. CDR3 size: 16 residues. Trimming took off 5 bases at V and 0 bases at J, with 14 bases between the two ends. The CDR3 DNA is TGCGCCAGCAGTTCGGGCCAAGACGCGAACACCGGGGAGCTGTTTTTT. Amino acids: CASSSGQDANTGELFF.